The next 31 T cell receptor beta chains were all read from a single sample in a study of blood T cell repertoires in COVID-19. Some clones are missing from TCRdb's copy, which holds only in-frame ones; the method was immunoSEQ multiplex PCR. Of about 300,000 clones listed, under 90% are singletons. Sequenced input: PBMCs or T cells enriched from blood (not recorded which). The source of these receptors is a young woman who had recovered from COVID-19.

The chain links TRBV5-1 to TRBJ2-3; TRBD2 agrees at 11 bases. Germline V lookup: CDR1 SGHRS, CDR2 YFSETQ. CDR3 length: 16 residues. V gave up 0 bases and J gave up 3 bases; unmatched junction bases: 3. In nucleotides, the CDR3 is TGCGCCAGCAGCTTGGAACTAGCGGGAGAGACAGATACGCAGTATTTT. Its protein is CASSLELAGETDTQYF.

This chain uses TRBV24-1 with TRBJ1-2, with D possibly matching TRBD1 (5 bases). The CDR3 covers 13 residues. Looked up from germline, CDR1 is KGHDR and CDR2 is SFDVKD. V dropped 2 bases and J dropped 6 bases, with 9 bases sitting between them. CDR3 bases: TGTGCCACCAGTGATTGGAGGGGAGATGGCTACACCTTC. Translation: CATSDWRGDGYTF.

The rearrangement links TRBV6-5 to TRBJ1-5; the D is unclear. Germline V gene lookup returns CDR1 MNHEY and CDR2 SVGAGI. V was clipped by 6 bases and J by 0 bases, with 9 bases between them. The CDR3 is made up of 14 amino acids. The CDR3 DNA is TGTGCCAGCAGAGACACTTATAGCAATCAGCCCCAGCATTTT. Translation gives CASRDTYSNQPQHF.

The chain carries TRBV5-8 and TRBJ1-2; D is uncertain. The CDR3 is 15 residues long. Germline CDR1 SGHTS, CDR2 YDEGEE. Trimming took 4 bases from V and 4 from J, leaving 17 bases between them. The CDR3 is CASSPASGGLYGYTF. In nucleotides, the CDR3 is TGTGCCAGCAGCCCAGCATCCGGAGGACTCTATGGCTACACCTTC. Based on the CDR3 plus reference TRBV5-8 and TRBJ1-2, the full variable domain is EAGVTQSPTHLIKTRGQQATLRCSPISGHTSVYWYQQALGLGLQFLLWYDEGEERNRGNFPPRFSGRQFPNYSSELNVNALELEDSALYLCASSPASGGLYGYTFGSGTRLTVV.

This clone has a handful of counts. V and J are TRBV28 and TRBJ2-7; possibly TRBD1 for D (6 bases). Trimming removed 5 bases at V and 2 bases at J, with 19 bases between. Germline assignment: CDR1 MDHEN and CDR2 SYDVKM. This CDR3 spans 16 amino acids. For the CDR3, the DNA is TGTGCCAGCAGTACATACAGGGTCGGCGGTCCCTACGAGCAGTACTTC. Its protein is CASSTYRVGGPYEQYF.

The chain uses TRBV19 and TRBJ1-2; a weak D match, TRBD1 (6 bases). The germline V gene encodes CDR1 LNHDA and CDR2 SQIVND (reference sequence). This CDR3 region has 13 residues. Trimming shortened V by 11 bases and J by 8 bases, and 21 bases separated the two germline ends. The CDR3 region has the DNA TGTGCCCTAAAGCATGGACAGAAGGGCGGCTACACCTTC. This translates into CALKHGQKGGYTF.

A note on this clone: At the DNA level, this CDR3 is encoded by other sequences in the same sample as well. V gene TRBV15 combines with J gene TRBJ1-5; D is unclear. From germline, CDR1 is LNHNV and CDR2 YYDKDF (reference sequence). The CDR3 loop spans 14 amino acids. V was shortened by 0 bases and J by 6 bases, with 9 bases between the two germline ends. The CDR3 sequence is CATSRDRSSQPQHF. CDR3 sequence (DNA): TGTGCCACCAGCAGAGATAGAAGTAGTCAGCCCCAGCATTTT. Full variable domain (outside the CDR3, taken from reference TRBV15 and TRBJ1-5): DAMVIQNPRYQVTQFGKPVTLSCSQTLNHNVMYWYQQKSSQAPKLLFHYYDKDFNNEADTPDNFQSRRPNTSFCFLDIRSPGLGDTAMYLCATSRDRSSQPQHFGDGTRLSIL.

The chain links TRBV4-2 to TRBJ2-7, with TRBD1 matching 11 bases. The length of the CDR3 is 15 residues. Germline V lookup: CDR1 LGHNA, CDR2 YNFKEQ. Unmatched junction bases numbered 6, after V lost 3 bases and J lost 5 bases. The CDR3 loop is CASSQLWTGGHEQYF. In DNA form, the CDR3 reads TGTGCCAGCAGCCAGTTGTGGACAGGGGGCCACGAGCAGTACTTC.

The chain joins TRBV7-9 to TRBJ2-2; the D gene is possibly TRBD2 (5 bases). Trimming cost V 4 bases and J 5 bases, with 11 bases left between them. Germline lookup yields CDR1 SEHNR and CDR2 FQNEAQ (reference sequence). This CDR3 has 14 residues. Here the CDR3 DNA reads TGTGCCAGCAGCTCCTCTAGCAATACCGGGGAGCTGTTTTTT. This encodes CASSSSSNTGELFF. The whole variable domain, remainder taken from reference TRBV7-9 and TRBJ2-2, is DTGVSQNPRHKITKRGQNVTFRCDPISEHNRLYWYRQTLGQGPEFLTYFQNEAQLEKSRLLSDRFSAERPKGSFSTLEIQRTEQGDSAMYLCASSSSSNTGELFFGEGSRLTVL.

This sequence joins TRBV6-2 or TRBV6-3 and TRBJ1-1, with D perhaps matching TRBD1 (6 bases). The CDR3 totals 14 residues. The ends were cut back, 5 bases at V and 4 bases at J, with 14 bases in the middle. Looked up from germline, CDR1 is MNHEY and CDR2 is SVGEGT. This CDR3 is CASSPGGAGTEAFF. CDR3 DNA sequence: TGTGCCAGCAGTCCCGGGGGGGCGGGCACTGAAGCTTTCTTT.

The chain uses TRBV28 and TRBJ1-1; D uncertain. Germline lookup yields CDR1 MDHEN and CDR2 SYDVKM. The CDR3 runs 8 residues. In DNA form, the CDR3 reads TGTATGGCCACTGAAGCTTTCTTT. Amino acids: CMATEAFF.

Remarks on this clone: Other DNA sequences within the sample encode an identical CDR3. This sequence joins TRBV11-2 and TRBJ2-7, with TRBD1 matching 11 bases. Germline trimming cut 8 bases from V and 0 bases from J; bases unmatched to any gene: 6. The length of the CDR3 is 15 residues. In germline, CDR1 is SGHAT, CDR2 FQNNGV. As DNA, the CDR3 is TGTGCCAGCTCCTCCGGGACAGGGGGCTCCTACGAGCAGTACTTC. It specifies CASSSGTGGSYEQYF.

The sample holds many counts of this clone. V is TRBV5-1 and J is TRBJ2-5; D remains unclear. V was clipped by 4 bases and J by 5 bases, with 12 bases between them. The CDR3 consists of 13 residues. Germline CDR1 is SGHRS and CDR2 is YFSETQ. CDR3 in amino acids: CASSPQPGETQYF. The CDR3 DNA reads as TGCGCCAGCAGCCCCCAGCCCGGGGAGACCCAGTACTTC.

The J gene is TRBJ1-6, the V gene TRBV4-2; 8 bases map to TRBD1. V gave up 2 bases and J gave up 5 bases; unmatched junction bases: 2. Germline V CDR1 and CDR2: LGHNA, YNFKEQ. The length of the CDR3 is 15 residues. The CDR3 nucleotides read TGTGCCAGCAGCCAAAGGACAGGGAATAATTCACCCCTCCACTTT. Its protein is CASSQRTGNNSPLHF.

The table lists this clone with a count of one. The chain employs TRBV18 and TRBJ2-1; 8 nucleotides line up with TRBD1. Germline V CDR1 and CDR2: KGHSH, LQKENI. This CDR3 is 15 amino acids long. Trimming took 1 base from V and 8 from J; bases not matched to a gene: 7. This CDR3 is CASSPQQGVWDEQFF. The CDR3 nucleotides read TGTGCCAGCTCACCACAACAGGGGGTCTGGGATGAGCAGTTCTTC.

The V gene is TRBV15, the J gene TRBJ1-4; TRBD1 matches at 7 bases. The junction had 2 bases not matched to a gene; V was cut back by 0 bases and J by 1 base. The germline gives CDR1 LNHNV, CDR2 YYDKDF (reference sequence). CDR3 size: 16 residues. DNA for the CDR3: TGTGCCACCAGCAGAGAGAGGACAGGAACTAATGAAAAACTGTTTTTT. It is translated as CATSRERTGTNEKLFF.

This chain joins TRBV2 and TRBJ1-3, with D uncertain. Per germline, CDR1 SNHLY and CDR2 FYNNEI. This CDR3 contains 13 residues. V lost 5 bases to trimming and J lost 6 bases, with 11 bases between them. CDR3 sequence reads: CASSQEQENTIYF. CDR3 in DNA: TGTGCCAGCAGTCAGGAACAAGAAAACACCATATATTTT.

DNA for the CDR3: TGTGCCAGCAGTCGACAGGGGTTGAACACTGAAGCTTTCTTT. Amino acids: CASSRQGLNTEAFF. The chain uses TRBV5-6 and TRBJ1-1; 8 positions match TRBD1. V lost 5 bases and J lost 0; bases outside the gene matches: 3. Germline V gene data show CDR1 as SGHDT and CDR2 as YYEEEE. CDR3 size: 14 residues.

The CDR3 here is CASRPGGQDTEAFF. For the CDR3, the DNA is TGTGCCAGCAGACCAGGGGGACAAGACACTGAAGCTTTCTTT. The chain combines TRBV28 with TRBJ1-1; 7 bases map to TRBD1. The V segment lost 6 bases and the J segment 3 bases; nucleotides outside the gene matches: 7. The CDR3 length is 14 residues. CDR1 is MDHEN, CDR2 SYDVKM, per germline.

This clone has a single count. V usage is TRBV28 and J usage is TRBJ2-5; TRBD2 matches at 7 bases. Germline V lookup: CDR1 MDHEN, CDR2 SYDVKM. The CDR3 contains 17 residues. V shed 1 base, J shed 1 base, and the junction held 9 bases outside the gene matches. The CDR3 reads CASSLSMGGDSQETQYF. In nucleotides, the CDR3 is TGTGCCAGCAGTTTATCCATGGGGGGGGACTCCCAAGAGACCCAGTACTTC.

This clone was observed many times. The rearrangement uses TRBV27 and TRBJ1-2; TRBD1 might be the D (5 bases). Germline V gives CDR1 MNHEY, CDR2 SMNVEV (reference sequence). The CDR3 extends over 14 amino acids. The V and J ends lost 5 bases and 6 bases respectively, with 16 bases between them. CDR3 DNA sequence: TGTGCCAGCAGTCCCAACTCAGGGTATAATGGCTACACCTTC. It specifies CASSPNSGYNGYTF.

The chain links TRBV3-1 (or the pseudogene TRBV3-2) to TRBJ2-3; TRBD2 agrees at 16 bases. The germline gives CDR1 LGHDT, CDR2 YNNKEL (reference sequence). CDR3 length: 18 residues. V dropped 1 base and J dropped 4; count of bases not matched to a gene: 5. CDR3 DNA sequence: TGTGCCAGCAGCCAAGGGGGACTAGCGGGAGGGCCGTCAGATACGCAGTATTTT. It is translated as CASSQGGLAGGPSDTQYF.

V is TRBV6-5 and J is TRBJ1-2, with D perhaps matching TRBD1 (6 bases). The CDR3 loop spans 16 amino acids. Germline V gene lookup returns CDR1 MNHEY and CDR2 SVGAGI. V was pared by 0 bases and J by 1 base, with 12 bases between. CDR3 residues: CASSYSMPRGNYGYTF. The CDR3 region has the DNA TGTGCCAGCAGTTACTCGATGCCCAGGGGTAACTATGGCTACACCTTC.

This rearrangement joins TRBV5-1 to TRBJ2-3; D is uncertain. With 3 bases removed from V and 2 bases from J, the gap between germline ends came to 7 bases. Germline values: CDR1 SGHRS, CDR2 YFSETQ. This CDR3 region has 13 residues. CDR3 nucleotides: TGCGCCAGCAGCTACCAACACACAGATACGCAGTATTTT. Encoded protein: CASSYQHTDTQYF.

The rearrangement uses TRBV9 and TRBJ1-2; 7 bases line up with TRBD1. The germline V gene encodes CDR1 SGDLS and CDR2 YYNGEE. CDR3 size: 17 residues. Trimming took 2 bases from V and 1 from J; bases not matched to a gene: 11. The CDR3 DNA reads TGTGCCAGCAGCGTGGGAGTCGGGACAGAAAATAACTATGGCTACACCTTC. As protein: CASSVGVGTENNYGYTF. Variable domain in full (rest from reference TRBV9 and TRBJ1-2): DSGVTQTPKHLITATGQRVTLRCSPRSGDLSVYWYQQSLDQGLQFLIQYYNGEERAKGNILERFSAQQFPDLHSELNLSSLELGDSALYFCASSVGVGTENNYGYTFGSGTRLTVV.

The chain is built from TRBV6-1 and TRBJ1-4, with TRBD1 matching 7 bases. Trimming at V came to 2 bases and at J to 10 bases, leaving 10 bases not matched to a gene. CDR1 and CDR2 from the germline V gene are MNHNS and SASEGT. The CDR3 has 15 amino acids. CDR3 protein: CASSELGTEGGKLFF. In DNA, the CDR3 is TGTGCCAGCAGTGAATTGGGGACAGAGGGTGGAAAACTGTTTTTT.

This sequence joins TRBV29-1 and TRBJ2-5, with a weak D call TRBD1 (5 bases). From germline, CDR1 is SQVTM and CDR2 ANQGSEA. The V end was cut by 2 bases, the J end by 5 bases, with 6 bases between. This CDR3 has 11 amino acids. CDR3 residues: CSVEPGETQYF. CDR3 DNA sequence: TGCAGCGTTGAACCAGGGGAGACCCAGTACTTC.

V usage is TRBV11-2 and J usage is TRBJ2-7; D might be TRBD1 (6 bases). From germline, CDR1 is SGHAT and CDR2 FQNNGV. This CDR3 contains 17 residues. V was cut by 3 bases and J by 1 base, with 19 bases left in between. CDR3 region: CASSLVRGGWGSYEQYF. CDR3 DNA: TGTGCCAGCAGCTTGGTCCGAGGGGGATGGGGTTCCTACGAGCAGTACTTC.

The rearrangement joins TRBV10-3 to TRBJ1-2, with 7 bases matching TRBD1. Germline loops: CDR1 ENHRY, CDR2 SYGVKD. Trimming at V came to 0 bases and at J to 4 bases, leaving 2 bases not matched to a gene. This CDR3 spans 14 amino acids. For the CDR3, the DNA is TGTGCCATCAGTGAGTCCGGACAGGTCTATGGCTACACCTTC. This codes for CAISESGQVYGYTF.

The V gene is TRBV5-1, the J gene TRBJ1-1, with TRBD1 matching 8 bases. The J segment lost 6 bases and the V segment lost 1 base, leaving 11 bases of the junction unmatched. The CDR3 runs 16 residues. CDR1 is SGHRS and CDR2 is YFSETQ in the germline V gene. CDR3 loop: CASSLLAGGSIAEAFF. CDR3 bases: TGCGCCAGCAGCTTGCTGGCAGGGGGCTCGATCGCTGAAGCTTTCTTT. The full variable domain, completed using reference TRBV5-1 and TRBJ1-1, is KAGVTQTPRYLIKTRGQQVTLSCSPISGHRSVSWYQQTPGQGLQFLFEYFSETQRNKGNFPGRFSGRQFSNSRSEMNVSTLELGDSALYLCASSLLAGGSIAEAFFGQGTRLTVV.

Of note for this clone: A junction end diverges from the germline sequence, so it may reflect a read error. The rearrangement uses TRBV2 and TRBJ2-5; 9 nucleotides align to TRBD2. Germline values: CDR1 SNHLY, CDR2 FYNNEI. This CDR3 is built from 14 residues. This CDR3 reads CASREAGGRETQYF. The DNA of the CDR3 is TGTGCCAGCAGGGAAGCGGGAGGTCGAGAGACCCAGTACTTC.